The clone carrying this T cell receptor (beta chain) occurred many times. At one end the junction does not follow the germline gene, possibly because of a read error. The sample belongs to a study of T cells in Graves' hyperthyroidism and ophthalmopathy. Diagnostic decisions used clinical symptoms, serum thyroxine and TRAb, thyroid ultrasound and orbital computed tomography. The length of the CDR3 is 13 residues. Looked up from germline, CDR1 is MDHEN and CDR2 is SYDVKM. Amplification of TCR beta CDR3 regions was performed using RNA transcripts as template. TCR CDR3 regions were first amplified by RT-PCR with HTBI primers. TCRdb reprocessed the multiplex PCR reads with MiXCR, giving one entry per CDR3 protein. The data hold 530,000 or so distinct CDR3 sequences, with 24% observed a single time.

Sequenced material: blood. The V gene is TRBV28, the J gene TRBJ1-2, with 8 bases aligning to TRBD1. The TCR comes from a woman in her twenties or thirties with Graves' ophthalmopathy. The CDR3, as DNA: TGCGCCAGCAGCCTTGGACAGGGCCGGGGCTACACCTTC. Amino acids: CASSLGQGRGYTF.